The rows below give T cell receptor beta chains drawn from one sample of a study of blood T cell repertoires in COVID-19. The repertoire was sequenced with immunoSEQ multiplex PCR; TCRdb's copy has only in-frame clones and lacks some. The table records 250,000 or so clones, around 86% of them present only once. The sample comprised PBMCs or T cells enriched from blood (not recorded which). The receptors here all came from a man in his forties or fifties who had recovered from COVID-19. Both conserved end residues are trimmed from each CDR3. Each record gives: CDR3 protein, V gene, J gene.

CDR3: ASSPRDSTYEQY; V: TRBV4-1; J: TRBJ2-7
CDR3: ASSEGGGSMQF; V: TRBV5-4; J: TRBJ2-1
CDR3: ASTRGRGQRARAEAF; V: TRBV27; J: TRBJ1-1
CDR3: ASSLSTTSGDTDTQY; V: TRBV28; J: TRBJ2-3
CDR3: ASSEDLREANYGYT; V: TRBV6-1; J: TRBJ1-2
CDR3: ASSLEATGEAF; V: TRBV28; J: TRBJ1-1
CDR3: AISELDSPLH; V: TRBV10-3; J: TRBJ1-6
CDR3: ASRLRTYSNQPQH; V: TRBV27; J: TRBJ1-5
CDR3: ASRPQSASETQY; V: TRBV7-2; J: TRBJ2-5
CDR3: ASSQGPSNYGYT; V: TRBV3-1/TRBV3-2; J: TRBJ1-2
CDR3: ASSHSYEQY; V: TRBV6-2/TRBV6-3; J: TRBJ2-7
CDR3: ASSPRQFTEAF; V: TRBV18; J: TRBJ1-1
CDR3: ASSFTGQGLLETQY; V: TRBV5-1; J: TRBJ2-5
CDR3: ASSVGGRSYNSPLH; V: TRBV9; J: TRBJ1-6
CDR3: ASSYGLAGGFGRTDTQY; V: TRBV6-2/TRBV6-3; J: TRBJ2-3
CDR3: ASSQVASGGVYQETQY; V: TRBV4-1; J: TRBJ2-5
CDR3: ASRQHRDYSYEQY; V: TRBV27; J: TRBJ2-7
CDR3: ASSHTDRDTEAF; V: TRBV3-1/TRBV3-2; J: TRBJ1-1
CDR3: ASKRLSGGSYNEQF; V: TRBV19; J: TRBJ2-1
CDR3: ASSIGGGDTGELF; V: TRBV19; J: TRBJ2-2
CDR3: ASSGLAASYEQY; V: TRBV2; J: TRBJ2-7
CDR3: ASSYTSGNEQF; V: TRBV4-1; J: TRBJ2-1
CDR3: ASSQEVLASSYEQY; V: TRBV3-1/TRBV3-2; J: TRBJ2-7
CDR3: ASIRGLNTEAF; V: TRBV6-5; J: TRBJ1-1
CDR3: ASSLLSEQF; V: TRBV5-4; J: TRBJ2-1
CDR3: ASSIAGTSGRGEQY; V: TRBV19; J: TRBJ2-7
CDR3: ASSPDTGEAF; V: TRBV5-1; J: TRBJ1-1
CDR3: ASSLAVSNSPLH; V: TRBV5-1; J: TRBJ1-6
CDR3: ASKAAGQENEQF; V: TRBV2; J: TRBJ2-1
CDR3: ASSQDLVGLANEQY; V: TRBV4-1; J: TRBJ2-7
CDR3: ASSRVVATVNYGYT; V: TRBV6-6; J: TRBJ1-2
CDR3: ASSLGAGAIHNEQF; V: TRBV5-1; J: TRBJ2-1
CDR3: ASSSLAGAVVGELF; V: TRBV28; J: TRBJ2-2
CDR3: ASSPRQGSLLNEKLF; V: TRBV7-9; J: TRBJ1-4
CDR3: ASSPQYSGQPYEQY; V: TRBV5-1; J: TRBJ2-7
CDR3: ASNLQGTGETQY; V: TRBV6-5; J: TRBJ2-5
CDR3: ASSLVAGVSYGYT; V: TRBV5-4; J: TRBJ1-2
CDR3: ASSEGQAAGYSGNTIY; V: TRBV2; J: TRBJ1-3
CDR3: ASSLGLAGAYNEQF; V: TRBV5-1; J: TRBJ2-1
CDR3: ASSLEDGAYEQY; V: TRBV7-6; J: TRBJ2-7
CDR3: ASSLVGAANYGYT; V: TRBV5-8; J: TRBJ1-2
CDR3: AIRASQGGYTEAF; V: TRBV10-3; J: TRBJ1-1
CDR3: AWRGVAGNTEAF; V: TRBV30; J: TRBJ1-1
CDR3: ASSETGLGTEAF; V: TRBV2; J: TRBJ1-1
CDR3: ASSLVAGTEAF; V: TRBV5-6; J: TRBJ1-1
CDR3: ASSLLDRGNEQF; V: TRBV28; J: TRBJ2-1
CDR3: SARTGPGTEAF; V: TRBV29-1; J: TRBJ1-1
CDR3: ASSWPTNYQGSGELF; V: TRBV5-1; J: TRBJ2-2
CDR3: ASSESGTDNSPLH; V: TRBV10-2; J: TRBJ1-6